This T cell receptor (beta chain) was sequenced in a study of blood T cells in healthy people across ages. Primers used in a second PCR of roughly 6 to 11 cycles were a sample-barcoded 5' primer and a J-beta primer mix. Using its own MiXCR run on the 5' RACE reads, TCRdb lists one record per CDR3 protein. The sample shows more than 1 million distinct CDR3 sequences, over 35% of them seen only once. The CDR3 has 16 amino acids. Looked up from germline, CDR1 is PRHDT and CDR2 is FYEKMQ (reference sequence). V was shortened by 1 base and J by 0 bases, with 12 bases between the two germline ends. This sequence originates from a woman aged 55-75 years in good health. Sequencing was performed on blood. The genes are TRBV13 and TRBJ1-1; D not resolved. Here the CDR3 DNA reads TGTGCCAGCAGCTTAGACGGCGGACTGGTGAACACTGAAGCTTTCTTT. This sequence encodes CASSLDGGLVNTEAFF.